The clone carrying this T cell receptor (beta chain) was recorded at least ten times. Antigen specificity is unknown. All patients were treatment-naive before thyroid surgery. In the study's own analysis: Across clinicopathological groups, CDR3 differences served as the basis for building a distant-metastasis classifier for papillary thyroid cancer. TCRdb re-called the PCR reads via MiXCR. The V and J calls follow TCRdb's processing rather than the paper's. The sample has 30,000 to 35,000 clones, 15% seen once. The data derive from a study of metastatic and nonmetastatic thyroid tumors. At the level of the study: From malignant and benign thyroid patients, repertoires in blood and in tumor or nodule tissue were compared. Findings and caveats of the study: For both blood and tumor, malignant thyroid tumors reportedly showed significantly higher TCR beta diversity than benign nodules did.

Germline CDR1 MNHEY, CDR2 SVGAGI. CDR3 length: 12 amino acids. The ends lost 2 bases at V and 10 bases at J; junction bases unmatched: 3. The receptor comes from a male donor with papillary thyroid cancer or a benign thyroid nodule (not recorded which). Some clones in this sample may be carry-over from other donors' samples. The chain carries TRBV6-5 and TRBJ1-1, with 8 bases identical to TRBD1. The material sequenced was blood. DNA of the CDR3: TGTGCCAGCAGTTACAGGACAGGGATAGCTTTCTTT. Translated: CASSYRTGIAFF.